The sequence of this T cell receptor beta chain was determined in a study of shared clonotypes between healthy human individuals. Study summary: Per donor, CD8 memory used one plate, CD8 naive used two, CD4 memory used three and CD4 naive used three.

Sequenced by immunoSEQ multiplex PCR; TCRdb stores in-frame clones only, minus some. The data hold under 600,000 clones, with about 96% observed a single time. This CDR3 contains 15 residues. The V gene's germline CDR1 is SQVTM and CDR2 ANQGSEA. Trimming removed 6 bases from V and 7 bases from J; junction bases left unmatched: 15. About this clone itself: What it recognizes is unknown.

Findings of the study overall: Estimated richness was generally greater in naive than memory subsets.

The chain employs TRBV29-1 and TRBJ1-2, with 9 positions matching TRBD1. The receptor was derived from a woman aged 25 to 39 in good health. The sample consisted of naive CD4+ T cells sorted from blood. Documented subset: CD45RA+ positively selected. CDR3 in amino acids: CSVGVGQGGLRGYTF. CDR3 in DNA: TGCAGCGTAGGGGTGGGACAGGGAGGTTTGCGTGGCTACACCTTC.